This T cell receptor (beta chain) was profiled in a study of blood T cells in healthy people across ages. Overall study findings and caveats: More naive CD4+ cells and higher diversity marked long-lived donors relative to aged donors.

Per sample, no less than 5 micrograms of total RNA were extracted. Through a sample-barcoded 5' primer and a J-beta primer mix, a second PCR was run for about 6 to 11 cycles. TCRdb analysed the 5' RACE reads with MiXCR anew, one entry per CDR3 protein. The table includes about 810,000 distinct CDR3 sequences, around 34% detected once. The CDR3 runs 13 residues. Germline V gene sequence: CDR1 MNHNY, CDR2 SVGAGI (reference sequence). The V end was cut by 7 bases, the J end by 0 bases, with 8 bases between. About this clonotype: Antigen unknown.

This receptor was obtained from a man aged 18-30 years in good health. The chain employs TRBV6-6 and TRBJ2-3; D could derive from TRBD1 or TRBD2 (5 bases each). What was sequenced was blood. The CDR3 DNA follows: TGTGCCAGCATCGGGACCAGCACAGATACGCAGTATTTT. Protein sequence: CASIGTSTDTQYF.